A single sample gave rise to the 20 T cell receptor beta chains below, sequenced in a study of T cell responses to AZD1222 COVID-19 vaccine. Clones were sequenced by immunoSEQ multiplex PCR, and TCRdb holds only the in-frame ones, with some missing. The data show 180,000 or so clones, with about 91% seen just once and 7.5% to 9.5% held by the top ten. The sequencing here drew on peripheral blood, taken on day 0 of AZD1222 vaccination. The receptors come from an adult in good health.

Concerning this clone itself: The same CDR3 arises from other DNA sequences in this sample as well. CDR3 sequence: CASSWDIDYEQYF. The CDR3 DNA is TGCGCCAGCAGCTGGGACATCGACTACGAGCAGTACTTC. This sequence joins TRBV5-1 and TRBJ2-7; a possible D gene is TRBD1 (6 bases). With 3 bases removed from V and 3 bases from J, the gap between germline ends came to 10 bases. The CDR3 is 13 residues long. The V gene's germline CDR1 is SGHRS and CDR2 YFSETQ.

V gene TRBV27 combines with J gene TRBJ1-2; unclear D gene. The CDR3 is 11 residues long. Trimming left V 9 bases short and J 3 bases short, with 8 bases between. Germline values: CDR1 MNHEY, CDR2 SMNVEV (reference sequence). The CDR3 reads CASRGYYGYTF. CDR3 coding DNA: TGTGCCAGTCGAGGGTACTATGGCTACACCTTC.

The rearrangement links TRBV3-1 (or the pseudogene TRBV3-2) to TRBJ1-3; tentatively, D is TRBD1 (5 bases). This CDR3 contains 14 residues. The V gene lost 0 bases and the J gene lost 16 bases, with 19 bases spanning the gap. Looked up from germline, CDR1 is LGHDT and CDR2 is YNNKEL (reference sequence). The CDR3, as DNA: TGTGCCAGCAGCCAAGATCAGGGTACAGGCCGAGAGTATTTT. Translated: CASSQDQGTGREYF.

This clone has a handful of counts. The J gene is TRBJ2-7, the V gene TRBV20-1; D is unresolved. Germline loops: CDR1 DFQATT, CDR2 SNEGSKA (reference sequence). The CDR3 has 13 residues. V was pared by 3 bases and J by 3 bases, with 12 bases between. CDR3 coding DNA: TGCAGTGCTAGTGAACCCGGGTACTACGAGCAGTACTTC. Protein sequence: CSASEPGYYEQYF.

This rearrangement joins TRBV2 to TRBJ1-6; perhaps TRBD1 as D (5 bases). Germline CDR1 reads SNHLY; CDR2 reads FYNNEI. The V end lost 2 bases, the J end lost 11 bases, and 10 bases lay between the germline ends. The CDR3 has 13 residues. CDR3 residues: CASSEMGGTPLHF. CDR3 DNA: TGTGCCAGCAGTGAAATGGGGGGGACACCCCTCCACTTT.

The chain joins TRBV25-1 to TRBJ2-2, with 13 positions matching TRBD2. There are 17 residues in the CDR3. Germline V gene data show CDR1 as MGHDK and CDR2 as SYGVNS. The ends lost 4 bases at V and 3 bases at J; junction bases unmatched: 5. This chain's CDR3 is CASSGTSGGAYTGELFF. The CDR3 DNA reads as TGTGCCAGCAGTGGGACTAGCGGGGGAGCGTACACCGGGGAGCTGTTTTTT.

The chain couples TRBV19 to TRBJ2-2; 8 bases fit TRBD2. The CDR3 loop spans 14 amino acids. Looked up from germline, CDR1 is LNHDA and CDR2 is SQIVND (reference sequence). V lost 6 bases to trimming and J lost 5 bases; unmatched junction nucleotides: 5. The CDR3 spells CASRLAGDTGELFF. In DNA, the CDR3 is TGTGCCAGTAGGCTAGCGGGTGATACCGGGGAGCTGTTTTTT. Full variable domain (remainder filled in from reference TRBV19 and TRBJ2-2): DGGITQSPKYLFRKEGQNVTLSCEQNLNHDAMYWYRQDPGQGLRLIYYSQIVNDFQKGDIAEGYSVSREKKESFPLTVTSAQKNPTAFYLCASRLAGDTGELFFGEGSRLTVL.

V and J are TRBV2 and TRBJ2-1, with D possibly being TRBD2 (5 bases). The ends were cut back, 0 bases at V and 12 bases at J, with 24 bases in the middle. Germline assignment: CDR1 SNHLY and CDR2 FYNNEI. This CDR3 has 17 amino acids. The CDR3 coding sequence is TGTGCCAGCAGTGAAGCGCGAGGTTCCGGAGCGACACGGGGGCAGTTCTTC. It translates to CASSEARGSGATRGQFF.

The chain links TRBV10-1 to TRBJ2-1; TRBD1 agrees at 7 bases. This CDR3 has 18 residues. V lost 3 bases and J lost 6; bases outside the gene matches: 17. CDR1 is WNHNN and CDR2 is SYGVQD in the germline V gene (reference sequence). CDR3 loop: CASSEPTAGTEVLNEQFF. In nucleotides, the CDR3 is TGCGCCAGCAGTGAACCAACCGCCGGGACAGAAGTCCTCAATGAGCAGTTCTTC.

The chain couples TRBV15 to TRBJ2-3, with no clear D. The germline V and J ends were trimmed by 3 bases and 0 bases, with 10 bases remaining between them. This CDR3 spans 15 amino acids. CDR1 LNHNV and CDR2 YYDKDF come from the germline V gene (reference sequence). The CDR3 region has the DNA TGTGCCACCAGCAGCCCTACGACTAGCACAGATACGCAGTATTTT. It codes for CATSSPTTSTDTQYF.

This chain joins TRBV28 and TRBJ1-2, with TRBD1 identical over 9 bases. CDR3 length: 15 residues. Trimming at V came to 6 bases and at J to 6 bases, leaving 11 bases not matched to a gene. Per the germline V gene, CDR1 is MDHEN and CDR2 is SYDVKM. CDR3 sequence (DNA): TGTGCCAGCAGATCAGCCGGGACAGGGAAAGATGGCTACACCTTC. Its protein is CASRSAGTGKDGYTF.

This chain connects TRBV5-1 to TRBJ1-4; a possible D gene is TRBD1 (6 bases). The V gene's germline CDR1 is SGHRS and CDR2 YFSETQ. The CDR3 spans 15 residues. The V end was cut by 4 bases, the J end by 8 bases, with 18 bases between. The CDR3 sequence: CASSAPGGPGEKLFF. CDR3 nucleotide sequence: TGCGCCAGCAGCGCCCCGGGGGGCCCGGGCGAAAAACTGTTTTTT.

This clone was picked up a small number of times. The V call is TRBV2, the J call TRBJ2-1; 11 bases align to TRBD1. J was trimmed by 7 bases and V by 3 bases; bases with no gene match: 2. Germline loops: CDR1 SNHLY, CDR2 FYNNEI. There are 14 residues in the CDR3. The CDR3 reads CASSEGQGGNEQFF. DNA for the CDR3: TGTGCCAGCAGTGAGGGACAGGGGGGTAATGAGCAGTTCTTC.

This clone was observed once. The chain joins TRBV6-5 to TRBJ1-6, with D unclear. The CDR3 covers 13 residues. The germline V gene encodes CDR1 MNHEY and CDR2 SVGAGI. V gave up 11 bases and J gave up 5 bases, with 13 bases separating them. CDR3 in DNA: TGTGCCGCAAGGAGGGTGGATAATTCACCCCTCCACTTT. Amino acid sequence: CAARRVDNSPLHF.

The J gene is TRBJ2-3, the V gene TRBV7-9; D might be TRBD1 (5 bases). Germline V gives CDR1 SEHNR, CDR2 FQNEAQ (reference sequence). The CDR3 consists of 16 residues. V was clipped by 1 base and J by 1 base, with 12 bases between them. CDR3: CASSLEAGKGTDTQYF. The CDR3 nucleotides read TGTGCCAGCAGCTTAGAGGCAGGGAAGGGCACAGATACGCAGTATTTT.

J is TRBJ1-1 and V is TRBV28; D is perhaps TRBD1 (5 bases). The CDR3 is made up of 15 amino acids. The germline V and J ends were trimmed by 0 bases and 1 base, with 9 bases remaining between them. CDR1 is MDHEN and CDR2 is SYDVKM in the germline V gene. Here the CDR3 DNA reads TGTGCCAGCAGTTTATGGGGGACCTCGAACACTGAAGCTTTCTTT. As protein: CASSLWGTSNTEAFF.

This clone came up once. The CDR3 bases are TGTGCCAGCAGCTCAGTACCAGGGAGGGATTCACCCCTCCACTTT. Translating gives CASSSVPGRDSPLHF. This chain connects TRBV11-2 to TRBJ1-6; weak D call: TRBD1 (5 bases). Germline lookup yields CDR1 SGHAT and CDR2 FQNNGV. The CDR3 extends over 15 amino acids. The germline V and J ends were trimmed by 4 bases and 8 bases, with 15 bases remaining between them.

CDR3 loop: CASRAAGNTIYF. CDR3 in DNA: TGTGCCAGCAGAGCAGCTGGAAACACCATATATTTT. This sequence joins TRBV3-1 (or the pseudogene TRBV3-2) and TRBJ1-3; D call uncertain. Germline lookup yields CDR1 LGHDT and CDR2 YNNKEL (reference sequence). V was trimmed by 6 bases and J by 2 bases, leaving 5 bases between them. The CDR3 has 12 amino acids.

CDR3 sequence reads: CASSVVGGGNEQFF. CDR3 nucleotides: TGTGCCAGCAGCGTAGTGGGGGGAGGAAATGAGCAGTTCTTC. This chain connects TRBV9 to TRBJ2-1; perhaps TRBD2 as D (6 bases). Germline V gene sequence: CDR1 SGDLS, CDR2 YYNGEE. This CDR3 contains 14 residues. Trimming stripped 0 bases from V and 7 bases from J, with 11 bases between. Looking up the rest from reference TRBV9 and TRBJ2-1 gives the full variable domain: DSGVTQTPKHLITATGQRVTLRCSPRSGDLSVYWYQQSLDQGLQFLIQYYNGEERAKGNILERFSAQQFPDLHSELNLSSLELGDSALYFCASSVVGGGNEQFFGPGTRLTVL.

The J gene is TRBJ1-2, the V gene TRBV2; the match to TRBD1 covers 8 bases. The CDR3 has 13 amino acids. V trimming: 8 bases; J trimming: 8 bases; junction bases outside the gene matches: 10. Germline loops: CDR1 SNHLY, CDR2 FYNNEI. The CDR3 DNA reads TGTGCCAGCGTGTCGAGGGCAGGGGGCGGCTACACCTTC. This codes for CASVSRAGGGYTF.